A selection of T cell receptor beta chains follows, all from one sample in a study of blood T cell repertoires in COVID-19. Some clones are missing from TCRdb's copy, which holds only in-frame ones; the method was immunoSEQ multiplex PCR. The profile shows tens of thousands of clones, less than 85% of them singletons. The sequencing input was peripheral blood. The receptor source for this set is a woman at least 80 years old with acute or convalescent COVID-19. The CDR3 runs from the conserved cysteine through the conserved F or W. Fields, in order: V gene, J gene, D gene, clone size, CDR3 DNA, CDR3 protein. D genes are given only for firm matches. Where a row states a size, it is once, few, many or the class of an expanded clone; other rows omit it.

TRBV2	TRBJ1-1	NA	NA	TGTGCCAGCAAGCGATGGAGTAGTTCAGCTTTCTTT	CASKRWSSSAFF
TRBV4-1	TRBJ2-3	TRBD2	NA	TGCGCCAGCAGCCAAGATCGTAGGACTAGCCTCACAGATACGCAGTATTTT	CASSQDRRTSLTDTQYF
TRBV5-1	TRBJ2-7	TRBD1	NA	TGCGCCAGCAGCTCGGGGACAGGGGGTTACGAGCAGTACTTC	CASSSGTGGYEQYF
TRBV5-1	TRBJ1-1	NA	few	TGCGCCAGCAGCTTGGATTGGGCGAACACTGAAGCTTTCTTT	CASSLDWANTEAFF
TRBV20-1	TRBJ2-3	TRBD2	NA	TGCAGTGCTAGTGGGATAGCGGGGCTCACAGATACGCAGTATTTT	CSASGIAGLTDTQYF
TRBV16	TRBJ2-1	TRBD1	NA	TGTGCCAGCAGCCTCGTAGGGACAGGGGGAAATGAGCAGTTCTTC	CASSLVGTGGNEQFF
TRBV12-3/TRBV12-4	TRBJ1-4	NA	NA	TGTGCCAGCAGTTTACGGGAAAAACTGTTTTTT	CASSLREKLFF
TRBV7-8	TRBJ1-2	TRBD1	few	TGTGCCAGCAGCTTAGAGGGGGACAGCCGCTATGGCTACACCTTC	CASSLEGDSRYGYTF
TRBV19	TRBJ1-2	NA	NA	TGTGCCAGCCTAGGCATTAACGGAATCTATGGCTACACCTTC	CASLGINGIYGYTF
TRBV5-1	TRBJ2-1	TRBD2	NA	TGCGCCAGCAGCTTGTGGGCGGGAGGGGGGAATGAGCAGTTCTTC	CASSLWAGGGNEQFF
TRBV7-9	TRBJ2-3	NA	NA	TGTGCCAGCAGCCCCCAGAGCACAGATACGCAGTATTTT	CASSPQSTDTQYF
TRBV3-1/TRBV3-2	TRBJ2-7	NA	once	TGTGCCAGCAGCCCCCTCAGGGGCTTATCCTACGAGCAGTACTTC	CASSPLRGLSYEQYF
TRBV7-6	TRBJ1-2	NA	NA	TGTGCCAGCAGCTTGAGTAATTTGGTTGGCTACACCTTC	CASSLSNLVGYTF
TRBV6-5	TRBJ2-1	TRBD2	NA	TGTGCCAGCCTAGCGGGCGTGTACAATGAGCAGTTCTTC	CASLAGVYNEQFF
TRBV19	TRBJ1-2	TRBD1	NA	TGTGCCAGTAAAAGAGACCTAGGGGGCGGGAACTATGGCTACACCTTC	CASKRDLGGGNYGYTF
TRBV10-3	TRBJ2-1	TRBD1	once	TGTGCCGTAAACCGGGACAGGGCTGTTAATGAGCAGTTCTTC	CAVNRDRAVNEQFF
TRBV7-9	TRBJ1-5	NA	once	TGTGCCAGCAGCTTTCCAGGGAACAATCAGCCCCAGCATTTT	CASSFPGNNQPQHF
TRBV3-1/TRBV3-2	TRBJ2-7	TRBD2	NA	TGTGCCAGCGGAATCCGGACTAGCGGGTTAAACGAGCAGTACTTC	CASGIRTSGLNEQYF
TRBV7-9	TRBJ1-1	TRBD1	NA	TGTGCCAGCAGCGTGACAGGGGGGTACACTGAAGCTTTCTTT	CASSVTGGYTEAFF
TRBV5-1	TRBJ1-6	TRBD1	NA	TGCGCCAGCAGCCTGGGGACAGCATATAATTCACCCCTCCACTTT	CASSLGTAYNSPLHF
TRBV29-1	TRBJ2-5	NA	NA	TGCAGCGGAACAGGGCCGGGAGAGACCCAGTACTTC	CSGTGPGETQYF
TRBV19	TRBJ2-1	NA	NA	TGTGCCAGTAGTATAGTTAGGAACGCGGTCATCTCCTACAATGAGCAGTTCTTC	CASSIVRNAVISYNEQFF
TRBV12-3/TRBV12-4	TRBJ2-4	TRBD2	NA	TGTGCCAGCAGCCCGGGGGGGGGTAACATTCAGTACTTC	CASSPGGGNIQYF
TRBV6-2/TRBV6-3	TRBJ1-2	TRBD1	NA	TGTGCCAGCAGCCCAATTTACGGGACAGGGGGAAACTATGGCTACACCTTC	CASSPIYGTGGNYGYTF
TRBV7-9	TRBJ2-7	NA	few	TGTGCCAGCAGCTTCCCGGGAACCTACGAGCAGTACTTC	CASSFPGTYEQYF
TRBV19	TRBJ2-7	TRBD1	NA	TGTGCCAGTAGCACGGGGACAGGGGGCACCTACGAGCAGTACTTC	CASSTGTGGTYEQYF
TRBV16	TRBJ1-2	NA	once	TGTGCCAGCAGCCAAAAACGTGCCGGTAACTATGGCTACACCTTC	CASSQKRAGNYGYTF
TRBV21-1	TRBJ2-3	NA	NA	TGTGCCAGCAGCAAGTCTATAGCGGGGATGAACACAGATACGCAGTATTTT	CASSKSIAGMNTDTQYF
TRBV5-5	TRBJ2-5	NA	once	TGTGCCAGCAGCTTGCTAGGGGTGGAGACCCAGTACTTC	CASSLLGVETQYF
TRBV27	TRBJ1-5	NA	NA	TGTGCCAGCAGCGTTTTCCCCGGGGGGCCCCAGCATTTT	CASSVFPGGPQHF
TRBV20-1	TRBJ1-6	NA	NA	TGCAGTGCTAGTTTGGGCTCCTATAATAATTCACCCCTCCACTTT	CSASLGSYNNSPLHF
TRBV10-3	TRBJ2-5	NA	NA	TGTGCCATTTCAGGGGTCGCGGAAGAGACCCAGTACTTC	CAISGVAEETQYF
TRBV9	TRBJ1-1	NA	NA	TGTGCCAGCAGCGTAGTCGGGGGGAGAGTAGACACTGAAGCTTTCTTT	CASSVVGGRVDTEAFF
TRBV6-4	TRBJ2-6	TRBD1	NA	TGTGCCAGCAAAAGACTCACCGGGACAGGTTACTCTGGGGCCAACGTCCTGACTTTC	CASKRLTGTGYSGANVLTF
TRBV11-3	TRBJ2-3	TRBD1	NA	TGTGCCAGCAGCTCAACAGGGGGAGGAGATACGCAGTATTTT	CASSSTGGGDTQYF
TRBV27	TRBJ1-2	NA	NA	TGTGCCAGCAGTTTCACAGGGCTCTATGGCTACACCTTC	CASSFTGLYGYTF
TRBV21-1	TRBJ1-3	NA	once	TGTGCCAGCAGCAACCCTGGACAGGGGGGAAACACCATATATTTT	CASSNPGQGGNTIYF
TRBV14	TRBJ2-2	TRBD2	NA	TGTGCCAGCAGCCAATTTCTAGCGGGGGCCACCGGGGAGCTGTTTTTT	CASSQFLAGATGELFF
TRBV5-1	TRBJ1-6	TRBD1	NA	TGCGCCAGCAGCGCACCCGGGGCAGGGGGCCATGGGAATTCACCCCTCCACTTT	CASSAPGAGGHGNSPLHF
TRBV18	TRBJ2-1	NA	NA	TGTGCCAGCACCGTTGCTAGGAACAATGAGCAGTTCTTC	CASTVARNNEQFF
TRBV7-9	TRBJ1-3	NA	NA	TGTGCCAGCAGCTCGCAATCGGGTGGAAACACCATATATTTT	CASSSQSGGNTIYF
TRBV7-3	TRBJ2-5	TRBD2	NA	TGTGCCAGCAGCCTGGGGACTAGCGGGGCGGAGACCCAGTACTTC	CASSLGTSGAETQYF
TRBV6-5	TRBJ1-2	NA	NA	TGTGCCAGCAGTTACATCGACAGGAACTATGGCTACACCTTC	CASSYIDRNYGYTF
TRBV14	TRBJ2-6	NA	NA	TGTGCCAGCAGCCAATATAGGAGCTCTGGGGCCAACGTCCTGACTTTC	CASSQYRSSGANVLTF
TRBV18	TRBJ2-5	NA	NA	TGTGCCAGCTCACCATTCGGCGGTCAAGAGACCCAGTACTTC	CASSPFGGQETQYF
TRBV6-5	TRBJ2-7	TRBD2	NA	TGTGCCAGCAATGGCGGGGGGCCCCTGGAGCAGTACTTC	CASNGGGPLEQYF
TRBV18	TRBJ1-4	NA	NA	TGTGCCAGCTCACCGGACAGATCAACTAATGAAAAACTGTTTTTT	CASSPDRSTNEKLFF
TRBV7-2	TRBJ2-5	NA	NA	TGTGCCAGCAGCTTAGGAGGCGGGATTTACCAAGAGACCCAGTACTTC	CASSLGGGIYQETQYF
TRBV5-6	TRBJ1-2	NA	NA	TGTGCCAGCAGCTGGAGAACAGGGAAGAAGGACTATGGCTACACCTTC	CASSWRTGKKDYGYTF
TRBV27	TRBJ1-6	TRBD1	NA	TGTGCCAGCAGAAGACAGGGGCGCCTAGGTTCACCCCTCCACTTT	CASRRQGRLGSPLHF